One and the same sample provided the 31 T cell receptor beta chains below, sequenced in a study of cytomegalovirus exposure and HLA in healthy donors. In the PCR, 60 Vbeta and 13 Jbeta primers were used. Libraries were prepared by immunoSEQ multiplex PCR; TCRdb keeps only in-frame clonotypes and omits some of them. The sample holds fewer than 80,000 clones, 65% to 70% seen once. The sample was PBMCs. The receptors shown here come from a woman aged 45-65 years in good health and CMV-seropositive.

The sample holds a few counts of this clone. The chain carries TRBV10-2 and TRBJ2-1; 9 bases align to TRBD1. Germline lookup yields CDR1 WSHSY and CDR2 SAAADI. The CDR3 loop spans 15 amino acids. Trimming at V came to 6 bases and at J to 2 bases, leaving 5 bases not matched to a gene. The CDR3, as DNA: TGCGCCAGCAGAAGGGACAGGGAGACCTACAATGAGCAGTTCTTC. Protein sequence: CASRRDRETYNEQFF.

This chain links TRBV5-4 with TRBJ1-5; D is unresolved. The V end lost 2 bases, the J end lost 4 bases, and 4 bases lay between the germline ends. The CDR3 has 12 amino acids. Per germline, CDR1 SGHNT and CDR2 YYREEE (reference sequence). The DNA for the CDR3 is TGTGCCAGCAGCTTCGGGAATCAGCCCCAGCATTTT. This encodes CASSFGNQPQHF.

The V call is TRBV7-3, the J call TRBJ1-1; 7 bases align to TRBD1. Germline CDR1 SGHTA, CDR2 FQGTGA. CDR3 size: 12 residues. The V gene end was trimmed by 4 bases and the J gene end by 11 bases; junction bases not matched to a gene: 7. CDR3 sequence (DNA): TGTGCCAGCAGCTCAGGGGGGAATATGGCTTTCTTT. Translation: CASSSGGNMAFF. Filled out from reference TRBV7-3 and TRBJ1-1, the complete variable domain reads GAGVSQTPSNKVTEKGKYVELRCDPISGHTALYWYRQSLGQGPEFLIYFQGTGAADDSGLPNDRFFAVRPEGSVSTLKIQRTERGDSAVYLCASSSGGNMAFFGQGTRLTVV.

This clone is labeled as medium-sized. V gene TRBV18 combines with J gene TRBJ1-2; 7 positions agree with TRBD1. This CDR3 contains 17 residues. From germline, CDR1 is KGHSH and CDR2 LQKENI. V trimming: 2 bases; J trimming: 4 bases; junction bases outside the gene matches: 13. CDR3 bases: TGTGCCAGCTCACCAGGACACTACGACAGGGCCTTCTATGGCTACACCTTC. It encodes CASSPGHYDRAFYGYTF.

This clone has only one observation. The chain is built from TRBV28 and TRBJ1-1; D is uncertain. The CDR3 spans 14 residues. Germline V CDR1 and CDR2: MDHEN, SYDVKM. Between the trimmed V and J ends, which lost 5 bases and 8 bases, there was a span of 18 bases. This chain's CDR3 is CASSILREIAEAFF. The CDR3 DNA reads TGTGCCAGCAGTATCCTCCGGGAGATCGCAGAAGCTTTCTTT. The variable domain in full, with the rest retrieved from reference TRBV28 and TRBJ1-1, is DVKVTQSSRYLVKRTGEKVFLECVQDMDHENMFWYRQDPGLGLRLIYFSYDVKMKEKGDIPEGYSVSREKKERFSLILESASTNQTSMYLCASSILREIAEAFFGQGTRLTVV.

This chain links TRBV10-3 with TRBJ1-2; D ambiguous. V lost 11 bases, J lost 2 bases, and 15 bases lay in between. Germline V gene data show CDR1 as ENHRY and CDR2 as SYGVKD. This CDR3 spans 13 amino acids. Written as DNA, the CDR3 is TGTGCCGTGAGACCTGAGGGAAACTATGGCTACACCTTC. Translating it yields CAVRPEGNYGYTF.

V is TRBV5-1 and J is TRBJ2-1, with a weak D call TRBD1 (5 bases). The V and J ends lost 4 bases and 6 bases respectively, with 11 bases between them. There are 13 residues in the CDR3. CDR1 is SGHRS, CDR2 YFSETQ, per germline. This chain's CDR3 is CASSVDTSNEQFF. CDR3 in DNA: TGCGCCAGCAGCGTGGACACGTCCAATGAGCAGTTCTTC.

This clone showed up just a few times. The chain employs TRBV27 and TRBJ2-1, with D hard to call. V was clipped by 5 bases and J by 5 bases, with 7 bases between them. The CDR3 totals 12 residues. CDR1 is MNHEY, CDR2 SMNVEV, per germline (reference sequence). The DNA for the CDR3 is TGTGCCAGCAGTCCCCTAGACAATGAGCAGTTCTTC. Protein product: CASSPLDNEQFF.

This sequence joins TRBV11-2 and TRBJ1-1; D not certain. Trimming removed 1 base at V and 5 bases at J, with 11 bases between. Germline V gene data show CDR1 as SGHAT and CDR2 as FQNNGV. This CDR3 has 14 amino acids. The CDR3 coding sequence is TGTGCCAGCAGCTTAGCTTGGGAGAGGACTGAAGCTTTCTTT. It codes for CASSLAWERTEAFF.

The rearrangement joins TRBV5-1 to TRBJ1-2; TRBD1 agrees at 12 bases. V was pared by 4 bases and J by 4 bases, with 11 bases of the junction left unmatched. In germline, CDR1 is SGHRS, CDR2 YFSETQ. This CDR3 has 17 residues. CDR3 residues: CASSPYAGQGAGYGYTF. The DNA for the CDR3 is TGCGCCAGCAGCCCATATGCGGGACAGGGGGCCGGCTATGGCTACACCTTC.

The chain links TRBV4-2 to TRBJ1-5; weak D call: TRBD1 (6 bases). The CDR3 length is 15 residues. Trimming stripped 3 bases from V and 5 bases from J, with 14 bases between. Germline lookup yields CDR1 LGHNA and CDR2 YNFKEQ. CDR3 sequence reads: CASSHGTGSDQPQHF. CDR3 nucleotides: TGTGCCAGCAGCCATGGCACAGGGTCAGATCAGCCCCAGCATTTT.

The V gene is TRBV7-9, the J gene TRBJ1-2; D unresolved. Deletions cut 7 bases from V and 6 bases from J, with 12 bases between. Germline V lookup: CDR1 SEHNR, CDR2 FQNEAQ (reference sequence). This CDR3 is 12 amino acids long. The CDR3 is CASTLGGNGYTF. The CDR3 DNA reads TGTGCCAGCACCCTGGGAGGGAATGGCTACACCTTC.

The J gene is TRBJ1-5, the V gene TRBV2; TRBD1 aligns across 7 bases. Germline CDR1 is SNHLY and CDR2 is FYNNEI. Trimming at V came to 3 bases and at J to 9 bases, leaving 5 bases not matched to a gene. The CDR3 extends over 13 amino acids. The DNA of the CDR3 is TGTGCCAGCAGTGATCTAGGGGGCAGGCCCCAGCATTTT. It yields the protein CASSDLGGRPQHF.

This clone occurred a few times. This rearrangement joins TRBV7-2 to TRBJ2-7; D unresolved. The germline gives CDR1 SGHTA, CDR2 FQGNSA. The germline V and J ends were trimmed by 3 bases and 5 bases, with 5 bases remaining between them. This CDR3 has 11 amino acids. The DNA of the CDR3 is TGTGCCAGCAGCTTTGGAGACGAGCAGTACTTC. Translated, it gives CASSFGDEQYF.

This clone was found a few times. This rearrangement joins TRBV10-2 to TRBJ1-6, with a weak D call TRBD1 (5 bases). V was pared by 3 bases and J by 10 bases, with 16 bases between. The CDR3 runs to 15 residues. The germline gives CDR1 WSHSY, CDR2 SAAADI. As DNA, the CDR3 is TGCGCCAGCAGTGACAATCGGGGGGATGGGTCACCCCTCCACTTT. This gives the protein CASSDNRGDGSPLHF.

This clone was seen more than once but under ten times. V is TRBV7-9 and J is TRBJ2-3; the match to TRBD2 covers 7 bases. Germline loops: CDR1 SEHNR, CDR2 FQNEAQ (reference sequence). The CDR3 totals 16 residues. V was clipped by 1 base and J by 0 bases; unmatched bases: 4. The CDR3 DNA reads TGTGCCAGCAGCTTAGGTATGCGGGGGAGCACAGATACGCAGTATTTT. This translates into CASSLGMRGSTDTQYF.

There are a few counts of this clone. V gene TRBV19 combines with J gene TRBJ1-3; 7 bases line up with TRBD1. The germline CDR1 and CDR2 sequences are LNHDA and SQIVND (reference sequence). With 7 bases clipped from V and 2 bases from J, the junction kept 8 bases outside the gene matches. The CDR3 consists of 15 residues. This chain's CDR3 is CASTPGQSTGNTIYF. CDR3 nucleotide sequence: TGTGCCAGTACCCCGGGACAGTCCACTGGAAACACCATATATTTT.

This CDR3 reads CASSDQQGNTEAFF. In DNA, the CDR3 is TGTGCCAGTAGTGATCAACAGGGGAACACTGAAGCTTTCTTT. The chain uses TRBV19 and TRBJ1-1, with D perhaps TRBD1 (6 bases). V was pared by 5 bases and J by 1 base, with 11 bases between. Germline V gene sequence: CDR1 LNHDA, CDR2 SQIVND (reference sequence). The CDR3 runs 14 residues.

V and J are TRBV5-1 and TRBJ2-1; TRBD1 aligns across 7 bases. The germline CDR1 and CDR2 sequences are SGHRS and YFSETQ. CDR3 length: 13 amino acids. V shed 5 bases, J shed 8 bases, and the junction held 7 bases outside the gene matches. CDR3 sequence reads: CASSDRVGDEQFF. The CDR3 DNA is TGCGCCAGCAGTGACAGGGTCGGGGATGAGCAGTTCTTC. The complete variable domain, with remaining parts taken from reference TRBV5-1 and TRBJ2-1, reads KAGVTQTPRYLIKTRGQQVTLSCSPISGHRSVSWYQQTPGQGLQFLFEYFSETQRNKGNFPGRFSGRQFSNSRSEMNVSTLELGDSALYLCASSDRVGDEQFFGPGTRLTVL.

A single count supports this clone. V and J are TRBV2 and TRBJ2-3, with 7 bases fitting TRBD1. The CDR3 has 18 amino acids. The germline CDR1 and CDR2 sequences are SNHLY and FYNNEI. Trimming at V came to 6 bases and at J to 2 bases, leaving 17 bases not matched to a gene. CDR3 amino acids: CASSPWDRPNPHTDTQYF. In DNA form, the CDR3 reads TGTGCCAGCAGCCCCTGGGACAGACCCAATCCCCACACAGATACGCAGTATTTT.

The V gene is TRBV5-1, the J gene TRBJ2-7, with D uncertain. This CDR3 contains 14 residues. In germline, CDR1 is SGHRS, CDR2 YFSETQ. V was pared by 1 base and J by 2 bases, with 10 bases between. The CDR3 region is CASSLTVGTYEQYV. For the CDR3, the DNA is TGCGCCAGCAGCTTGACAGTTGGAACCTACGAGCAGTACGTC.

The gene calls are TRBV6-6 and TRBJ1-1, with D unresolved. This CDR3 spans 14 amino acids. Trimming pared 6 bases from V and 2 bases from J, leaving 13 bases between. Germline assignment: CDR1 MNHNY and CDR2 SVGAGI (reference sequence). The CDR3 reads CASRRPGKNTEAFF. The CDR3 DNA reads TGTGCCAGCAGACGACCGGGAAAAAACACTGAAGCTTTCTTT.

The sample holds a few counts of this clone. The chain employs TRBV19 and TRBJ1-2, with 7 bases fitting TRBD1. The CDR3 spans 14 residues. Germline CDR1 and CDR2: LNHDA and SQIVND (reference sequence). V trimming: 4 bases; J trimming: 5 bases; junction bases outside the gene matches: 7. The CDR3 here is CASSSGQAQYGYTF. The CDR3 bases are TGTGCCAGTAGTAGCGGACAGGCTCAGTATGGCTACACCTTC.

The genes are TRBV19 and TRBJ1-2, with D possibly TRBD1 on 5 matching bases. CDR1 and CDR2 (germline): LNHDA, SQIVND (reference sequence). Trimming pared 8 bases from V and 7 bases from J, leaving 20 bases between. This CDR3 comprises 14 residues. CDR3 DNA: TGTGCCAGTTGTCCAACAGGAGACCTAAGTGGCTACACCTTC. This gives the protein CASCPTGDLSGYTF.

This clone came up once. This chain uses TRBV5-4 with TRBJ2-5; 7 bases are shared with TRBD2. Germline V CDR1 and CDR2: SGHNT, YYREEE (reference sequence). V trimming: 1 base; J trimming: 5 bases; junction bases outside the gene matches: 2. There are 13 residues in the CDR3. Here the CDR3 reads CASSLWGGETQYF. In DNA form, the CDR3 reads TGTGCCAGCAGCTTGTGGGGGGGGGAGACCCAGTACTTC.

The chain links TRBV6-5 to TRBJ1-4, with D unresolved. V gave up 2 bases and J gave up 7 bases, with 8 bases separating them. Germline CDR1 reads MNHEY; CDR2 reads SVGAGI. This CDR3 contains 13 residues. The CDR3 DNA sequence: TGTGCCAGCAGTTACCGGCGGGGTGAAAAACTGTTTTTT. It translates to CASSYRRGEKLFF.

The V and J genes are TRBV15 and TRBJ1-1, with D possibly TRBD1 on 6 matching bases. The CDR3 covers 15 residues. Germline V gives CDR1 LNHNV, CDR2 YYDKDF (reference sequence). V gave up 1 base and J gave up 3 bases, with 12 bases separating them. The CDR3 loop reads CATSRVHRADTEAFF. The CDR3 nucleotides are TGTGCCACCAGCAGAGTTCACAGGGCGGACACTGAAGCTTTCTTT.

The gene calls are TRBV11-2 and TRBJ1-5, with TRBD1 identical over 11 bases. Germline assignment: CDR1 SGHAT and CDR2 FQNNGV. The CDR3 totals 16 residues. The ends lost 5 bases at V and 3 bases at J; junction bases unmatched: 6. The CDR3 reads CASSPRDRGNNQPQHF. CDR3 nucleotides: TGTGCCAGCAGCCCCCGGGACAGGGGGAACAATCAGCCCCAGCATTTT.

The chain is built from TRBV27 and TRBJ2-1; maybe TRBD2 (5 bases). V lost 5 bases and J 8 bases, leaving 13 bases between the germline ends. Germline-derived CDR1 and CDR2 are MNHEY and SMNVEV (reference sequence). This CDR3 comprises 13 residues. The CDR3 spells CASSPTGIDEQFF. The CDR3 region has the DNA TGTGCCAGCAGTCCCACCGGGATCGATGAGCAGTTCTTC.

The chain couples TRBV5-4 to TRBJ2-4; TRBD1 agrees at 9 bases. J lost 8 bases, V lost 0 bases, and 12 bases had no gene match. CDR3 length: 17 amino acids. Germline assignment: CDR1 SGHNT and CDR2 YYREEE (reference sequence). This CDR3 is CASSLALGTGRVDIQYF. In DNA form, the CDR3 reads TGTGCCAGCAGCTTGGCCCTCGGGACAGGGAGGGTAGACATTCAGTACTTC.

The chain recombines TRBV28 with TRBJ2-2; TRBD1 aligns across 9 bases. This CDR3 spans 16 amino acids. V shed 1 base, J shed 3 bases, and the junction held 3 bases outside the gene matches. Germline V gene lookup returns CDR1 MDHEN and CDR2 SYDVKM. The CDR3 region has the DNA TGTGCCAGCAGTTTATTGACAGGGGGTTACACCGGGGAGCTGTTTTTT. Translated: CASSLLTGGYTGELFF.